The present T cell receptor beta chain was sequenced within a study of T cells in tumors after PD-1 blockade. Trimming stripped 5 bases from V and 0 bases from J, with 6 bases between. The germline gives CDR1 MNHEY, CDR2 SVGEGT. The CDR3 runs to 13 residues. Assay: immunoSEQ multiplex PCR; the TCRdb copy retains only in-frame clones and omits some. In the table there are around 50,000 clones, just under 80% of which are singletons. This material consisted of PBMCs, taken before anti-PD-1 treatment. The receptor comes from a human donor with basal cell carcinoma. The V and J genes are TRBV6-2 or TRBV6-3 and TRBJ2-3; unclear D gene. The CDR3 sequence: CASSQISTDTQYF. The CDR3 DNA is TGTGCCAGCAGTCAAATAAGCACAGATACGCAGTATTTT.